The present entry profiles one T cell receptor (beta chain) with its context. Its antigen is unknown. This sample was taken from a study of cytomegalovirus exposure and HLA in healthy donors. Researchers ran the PCR with 60 Vbeta and 13 Jbeta primers. Produced via immunoSEQ multiplex PCR; TCRdb's table is partial and in-frame only. The data contain around 200,000 clones, around 67% of them singletons. Study-level points and caveats: An analysis that was carried out later associated approximately 15,000 TCR beta sequences with HLA alleles at 0.05 false discovery rate.

The receptor was derived from a woman aged 30 to 39 in good health and CMV-seropositive. The sequenced sample was PBMCs.

CDR3 in amino acids: CASSPASGQYNEQFF. The CDR3 DNA is TGTGCCAGCAGTCCCGCTAGCGGGCAGTACAATGAGCAGTTCTTC. The rearrangement joins TRBV6-5 to TRBJ2-1, with 8 bases that match TRBD2. Germline trimming cut 5 bases from V and 4 bases from J; bases unmatched to any gene: 7. The V gene's germline CDR1 is MNHEY and CDR2 SVGAGI. The CDR3 sequence is 15 residues long.